The sequence of this T cell receptor (beta chain) was determined in a study of metastatic and nonmetastatic thyroid tumors. MiXCR re-clonotyped the PCR reads for TCRdb. The table lists more than 12,000 clones, roughly 4% of them singletons. Study-level points and caveats: It was reportedly found that TCR beta diversity was significantly higher in malignant thyroid tumors than in benign nodules, a difference seen in both blood and tumor samples.

Every patient was untreated before thyroid surgery. By share of the sample, this clone is medium-sized. What it recognizes is unknown. The CDR3 length is 12 residues. Germline values: CDR1 KGHSH, CDR2 LQKENI. The V gene lost 6 bases and the J gene lost 0 bases, with 6 bases spanning the gap. The chain joins TRBV18 to TRBJ2-7; D is ambiguous. Sequencing was performed on tumor tissue. This TCR came from a female donor with papillary thyroid cancer or a benign thyroid nodule (not recorded which). Some clones in this sample may be carry-over from other donors' samples. CDR3 in amino acids: CASSPSSYEQYF. DNA for the CDR3: TGTGCCAGCTCTCCTAGCTCCTACGAGCAGTACTTC.